This T cell receptor (beta chain) was sequenced during a study of cytomegalovirus exposure and HLA in healthy donors. The V end was cut by 5 bases, the J end by 8 bases, with 6 bases between. The germline V gene has CDR1 SGHVS and CDR2 FNYEAQ. The CDR3 extends over 10 amino acids. The PCR employed 60 Vbeta primers together with 13 Jbeta primers. The repertoire was sequenced with immunoSEQ multiplex PCR; TCRdb's copy has only in-frame clones and lacks some. The sample contains about 77,000 clones, about 80% of which appear only once. The sample taken for sequencing was PBMCs. This sequence joins TRBV7-6 and TRBJ1-2; no definite D call. The clonotype comes from a woman in her thirties or forties in good health and CMV-seronegative. The chain's CDR3 is CASSNQGYTF. CDR3 bases: TGTGCCAGCAGCAACCAGGGCTACACCTTC.